The 23 T cell receptor beta chains in this list originate from one sample, sequenced in a study of cytomegalovirus exposure and HLA in healthy donors (dated by TCRdb to 2016 to 2017). To prepare the library, the immunoSEQ multiplex PCR assay was applied. The multiplex PCR relied on a mix of 60 forward primers for TCR Vbeta segments and 13 reverse primers for TCR Jbeta segments. The source is immuneACCESS, and TCRdb retained only in-frame sequences with V and J called. Part of the clones is not carried over; for the studies checked, unresolved V genes explain less than half of this, and the remainder is unexplained. The sample contains about 130,000 clones, 70% to 85% of them found a single time. The ten largest clones add up to approximately 4.5% of the sample. The sample consisted of PBMCs. The receptors were sampled from a male donor in good health and CMV-seropositive.

The chain has TRBV5-1 and TRBJ2-7; the D gene is possibly TRBD1 (5 bases). The germline CDR1 and CDR2 sequences are SGHRS and YFSETQ. The CDR3 is 15 amino acids. Trimming removed 4 bases at V and 1 base at J, with 15 bases between. CDR3 loop: CASSPDIGGSYEQYF. The CDR3 DNA reads TGCGCCAGCAGCCCGGACATTGGTGGATCCTACGAGCAGTACTTC. Based on the CDR3 plus reference TRBV5-1 and TRBJ2-7, the full variable domain is KAGVTQTPRYLIKTRGQQVTLSCSPISGHRSVSWYQQTPGQGLQFLFEYFSETQRNKGNFPGRFSGRQFSNSRSEMNVSTLELGDSALYLCASSPDIGGSYEQYFGPGTRLTVT.

With regard to this clone: The identical CDR3 is also encoded by other nucleotide sequences in the sample. The genes are TRBV9 and TRBJ1-2, with 9 bases fitting TRBD1. CDR3 length: 14 amino acids. Per the germline V gene, CDR1 is SGDLS and CDR2 is YYNGEE. V lost 0 bases, J lost 4 bases, and 1 base stayed unmatched. The DNA for the CDR3 is TGTGCCAGCAGCGTAGGGGGACAGGGCTATGGCTACACCTTC. Its translation: CASSVGGQGYGYTF.

The rearrangement joins TRBV4-1 to TRBJ2-7, with a tentative D call TRBD1 (6 bases). From germline, CDR1 is MGHRA and CDR2 YSYEKL. V shed 0 bases and J shed 7 bases, with 16 bases lying between them. There are 15 residues in the CDR3. The CDR3 nucleotides are TGCGCCAGCAGCCAAGAGGGGACATCGGTTGGTGAGCAGTACTTC. Protein sequence: CASSQEGTSVGEQYF.

CDR3 sequence: CASSAGGAWETQYF. Written as DNA, the CDR3 is TGTGCCAGCAGCGCAGGGGGCGCCTGGGAGACCCAGTACTTC. The gene calls are TRBV7-9 and TRBJ2-5, with 8 bases lining up with TRBD1. V gave up 5 bases and J gave up 5 bases; unmatched junction bases: 7. The CDR3 totals 14 residues. Germline assignment: CDR1 SEHNR and CDR2 FQNEAQ (reference sequence).

V and J are TRBV11-1 and TRBJ2-1; 13 bases agree with TRBD2. The germline V gene encodes CDR1 SGHAT and CDR2 FQDESV (reference sequence). With V trimmed by 5 bases and J by 7 bases, 5 bases remained unmatched. The CDR3 runs to 15 residues. The CDR3 DNA is TGTGCCAGCAGCACCGGGACTAGCGGGAAGAATGAGCAGTTCTTC. Encoded protein: CASSTGTSGKNEQFF.

The chain carries TRBV7-2 and TRBJ2-4; 16 bases agree with TRBD2. Unmatched junction bases numbered 4, after V lost 3 bases and J lost 2 bases. Germline V gives CDR1 SGHTA, CDR2 FQGNSA. This CDR3 has 18 amino acids. Written as DNA, the CDR3 is TGTGCCAGCAGCTTGGGACTAGCGGGAGGGCTTCCCAAAAACATTCAGTACTTC. This codes for CASSLGLAGGLPKNIQYF. The variable domain in full, completed from reference TRBV7-2 and TRBJ2-4, reads GAGVSQSPSNKVTEKGKDVELRCDPISGHTALYWYRQSLGQGLEFLIYFQGNSAPDKSGLPSDRFSAERTGGSVSTLTIQRTQQEDSAVYLCASSLGLAGGLPKNIQYFGAGTRLSVL.

CDR3 in amino acids: CSVAPSNTIYF. CDR3 DNA: TGCAGCGTTGCCCCTTCGAACACCATATATTTT. V usage is TRBV29-1 and J usage is TRBJ1-3, with no clear D. Germline V CDR1 and CDR2: SQVTM, ANQGSEA. V was clipped by 4 bases and J by 7 bases, with 8 bases between them. This CDR3 has 11 residues.

This sequence joins TRBV2 and TRBJ1-4; tentative D call: TRBD1 (5 bases). CDR1 SNHLY and CDR2 FYNNEI come from the germline V gene. The CDR3 spans 14 residues. The V and J ends lost 5 bases and 4 bases respectively, with 11 bases between them. The DNA of the CDR3 is TGTGCCAGCAGTCCTACAGGTGGTAATGAAAAACTGTTTTTT. Amino acid sequence: CASSPTGGNEKLFF.

The chain joins TRBV7-9 to TRBJ1-1; D ambiguous. This CDR3 comprises 14 residues. Trimming left V 1 base short and J 0 bases short, with 6 bases between. Germline lookup yields CDR1 SEHNR and CDR2 FQNEAQ (reference sequence). The CDR3 sequence is CASSLDPVNTEAFF. In DNA form, the CDR3 reads TGTGCCAGCAGCTTAGATCCGGTGAACACTGAAGCTTTCTTT.

This clone was picked up one time. V and J are TRBV15 and TRBJ2-5; 12 positions agree with TRBD2. The CDR3 is 15 amino acids. Per germline, CDR1 LNHNV and CDR2 YYDKDF (reference sequence). J lost 5 bases, V lost 11 bases, and 12 bases had no gene match. The CDR3 loop reads CAPRASGRARETQYF. CDR3 DNA sequence: TGTGCCCCACGGGCTAGCGGGAGGGCCCGGGAGACCCAGTACTTC.

The chain joins TRBV7-8 to TRBJ2-5, with 10 bases matching TRBD1. The germline gives CDR1 SGHVS, CDR2 FQNEAQ. This CDR3 contains 15 residues. Trimming at V came to 5 bases and at J to 7 bases, leaving 10 bases not matched to a gene. CDR3 nucleotides: TGTGCCAGCAGCCCAACCCCGGGACAGGGGCCGACCCAGTACTTC. Translated: CASSPTPGQGPTQYF. The complete variable domain, with remaining parts taken from reference TRBV7-8 and TRBJ2-5, reads GAGVSQSPRYKVAKRGQDVALRCDPISGHVSLFWYQQALGQGPEFLTYFQNEAQLDKSGLPSDRFFAERPEGSVSTLKIQRTQQEDSAVYLCASSPTPGQGPTQYFGPGTRLLVL.

The rearrangement links TRBV19 to TRBJ1-1, with D uncertain. Trimming took off 6 bases at V and 4 bases at J, with 15 bases between the two ends. The CDR3 spans 14 residues. The germline gives CDR1 LNHDA, CDR2 SQIVND (reference sequence). The CDR3: CASRSLAESTEAFF. In DNA form, the CDR3 reads TGTGCCAGTAGATCCCTGGCGGAGAGCACTGAAGCTTTCTTT.

This sequence joins TRBV4-1 and TRBJ2-3; D perhaps matches TRBD2 (5 bases). V lost 0 bases, J lost 0 bases, and 10 bases lay in between. This CDR3 is 16 amino acids long. Per germline, CDR1 MGHRA and CDR2 YSYEKL. The chain's CDR3 is CASSQEAGLSTDTQYF. In DNA form, the CDR3 reads TGCGCCAGCAGCCAAGAAGCAGGACTTAGCACAGATACGCAGTATTTT.

The rearrangement uses TRBV28 and TRBJ2-7; 9 nucleotides line up with TRBD1. The V gene's germline CDR1 is MDHEN and CDR2 SYDVKM. Trimming took 0 bases from V and 3 from J; bases not matched to a gene: 3. The CDR3 is made up of 15 amino acids. CDR3 in DNA: TGTGCCAGCAGTTTATGGGGACAGGGATACTACGAGCAGTACTTC. Translated, it gives CASSLWGQGYYEQYF.

The genes are TRBV21-1 and TRBJ2-7; the table's D gene call, TRBD1, was not cross checked with the DNA. TRBV21-1 is classified as a pseudogene. CDR3 length: 15 amino acids. In nucleotides, the CDR3 is TGTGCCAGCAGCCCCCCTCGGACAGACTCCTACGAGCAGTACTTC. The encoded protein is CASSPPRTDSYEQYF.

The chain combines TRBV5-1 with TRBJ1-2, with D possibly TRBD1 on 5 matching bases. V was clipped by 0 bases and J by 2 bases, with 5 bases between them. The CDR3 has 13 residues. The V gene's germline CDR1 is SGHRS and CDR2 YFSETQ. This CDR3 reads CASSLEGNYGYTF. CDR3 in DNA: TGCGCCAGCAGCTTGGAGGGGAACTATGGCTACACCTTC.

V and J are TRBV5-1 and TRBJ2-1, with D perhaps TRBD2 (7 bases). Germline lookup yields CDR1 SGHRS and CDR2 YFSETQ. V lost 0 bases, J lost 4 bases, and 17 bases lay in between. The CDR3 loop spans 17 amino acids. The chain's CDR3 is CASSLGGGPNIYNEQFF. The CDR3, as DNA: TGCGCCAGCAGCTTGGGGGGGGGCCCTAATATTTACAATGAGCAGTTCTTC.

V is TRBV2 and J is TRBJ2-7; 7 bases fit TRBD2. J was trimmed by 3 bases and V by 3 bases; bases with no gene match: 5. Germline values: CDR1 SNHLY, CDR2 FYNNEI. CDR3 length: 14 residues. As DNA, the CDR3 is TGTGCCAGCAGTGATGGGGGGGGTATCTACGAGCAGTACTTC. It encodes CASSDGGGIYEQYF.

The J gene is TRBJ2-3, the V gene TRBV19; possible D gene TRBD2, 6 bases. Germline CDR1 is LNHDA and CDR2 is SQIVND (reference sequence). Trimming shortened V by 5 bases and J by 5 bases, and 14 bases separated the two germline ends. CDR3 length: 14 residues. The CDR3 DNA sequence: TGTGCCAGTAGTCCAGGAGGGCGGGGAGATACGCAGTATTTT. Protein product: CASSPGGRGDTQYF.

The chain couples TRBV6-5 to TRBJ2-3; D is perhaps TRBD2 (5 bases). With 6 bases removed from V and 8 bases from J, the gap between germline ends came to 15 bases. Per the germline V gene, CDR1 is MNHEY and CDR2 is SVGAGI. This CDR3 has 13 amino acids. The CDR3 nucleotides are TGTGCCAGCAGCCCAGCCCTAGGACTTACGCAGTATTTT. Translation gives CASSPALGLTQYF.

The rearrangement joins TRBV6-1 to TRBJ1-1, with TRBD1 matching over 8 bases. The trim removed 3 bases at V and 12 bases at J, leaving 12 bases unmatched. CDR1 and CDR2 from the germline V gene are MNHNS and SASEGT. This CDR3 is 14 amino acids long. The CDR3 region has the DNA TGTGCCAGCAGTGACCGGGACAGGTCGAGGGAGTCTTTCTTT. It encodes CASSDRDRSRESFF.

The chain combines TRBV6-1 with TRBJ1-5; perhaps TRBD1 as D (6 bases). This CDR3 spans 14 amino acids. Deletions cut 6 bases from V and 4 bases from J, with 13 bases between. Germline V gene sequence: CDR1 MNHNS, CDR2 SASEGT. The CDR3 loop reads CASRVRQENQPQHF. In DNA, the CDR3 is TGTGCCAGCAGGGTTAGACAGGAGAATCAGCCCCAGCATTTT.

Notes on this clone: Other DNA sequences in this sample translate to the same CDR3. This chain connects TRBV7-8 to TRBJ2-2; TRBD2 matches at 11 bases. CDR1 and CDR2 from the germline V gene are SGHVS and FQNEAQ. V trimming: 5 bases; J trimming: 2 bases; junction bases outside the gene matches: 4. This CDR3 contains 16 residues. The CDR3 nucleotides read TGTGCCAGCAGCCCTCGACTAGCGGGAAACACCGGGGAGCTGTTTTTT. Its protein product is CASSPRLAGNTGELFF. The whole variable domain, filled in from reference TRBV7-8 and TRBJ2-2, reads GAGVSQSPRYKVAKRGQDVALRCDPISGHVSLFWYQQALGQGPEFLTYFQNEAQLDKSGLPSDRFFAERPEGSVSTLKIQRTQQEDSAVYLCASSPRLAGNTGELFFGEGSRLTVL.